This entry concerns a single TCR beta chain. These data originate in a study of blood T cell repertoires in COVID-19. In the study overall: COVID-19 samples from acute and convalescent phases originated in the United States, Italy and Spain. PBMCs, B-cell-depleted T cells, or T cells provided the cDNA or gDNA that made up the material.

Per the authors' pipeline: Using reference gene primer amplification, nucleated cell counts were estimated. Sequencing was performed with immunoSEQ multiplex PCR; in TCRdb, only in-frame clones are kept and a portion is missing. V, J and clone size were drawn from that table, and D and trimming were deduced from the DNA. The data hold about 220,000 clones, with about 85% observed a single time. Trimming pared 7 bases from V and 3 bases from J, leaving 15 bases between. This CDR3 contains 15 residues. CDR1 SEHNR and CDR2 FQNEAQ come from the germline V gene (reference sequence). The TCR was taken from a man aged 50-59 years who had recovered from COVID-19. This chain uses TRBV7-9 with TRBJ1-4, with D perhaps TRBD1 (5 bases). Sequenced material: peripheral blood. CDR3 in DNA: TGTGCCAGCACACCGTCCAACAGGCCTAATGAAAAACTGTTTTTT. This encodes CASTPSNRPNEKLFF.